Listed here are 13 T cell receptor beta chains from one sample, sequenced in a study of regulatory dendritic cells for organ transplantation. Libraries were prepared by immunoSEQ multiplex PCR; TCRdb keeps only in-frame clonotypes and omits some of them. The data show under 50,000 clones, 90% to 95% seen once. The sequenced sample consisted of naive CD8+ T cells from blood. Described subset: CD45RA+ naive T cells. The source is a human donor in good health.

Remarks on this clone: One end of the junction does not line up with germline, which may come from a read error. The chain has TRBV7-9 and TRBJ2-5; 7 bases fit TRBD1. The CDR3 is 12 amino acids. In germline, CDR1 is SEHNR, CDR2 FQNEAQ (reference sequence). CDR3 protein: CASSFHGQEIHF. CDR3 coding DNA: TGTGCCAGCAGTTTCCACGGACAGGAAATACACTTC.

Here the CDR3 reads CASSGGAHEQYF. DNA of the CDR3: TGTGCCAGCAGCGGCGGGGCCCACGAGCAGTACTTC. V gene TRBV7-9 combines with J gene TRBJ2-7; a weak D match, TRBD2 (6 bases). CDR3 size: 12 residues. The germline V gene encodes CDR1 SEHNR and CDR2 FQNEAQ (reference sequence). V was pared by 5 bases and J by 5 bases, with 10 bases between.

This clone was counted only a few times. The J gene is TRBJ1-1, the V gene TRBV15; D gene unclear. V shed 7 bases and J shed 3 bases, with 12 bases lying between them. Germline V lookup: CDR1 LNHNV, CDR2 YYDKDF (reference sequence). CDR3 length equals 13 residues. The CDR3 is CATTQRRDTEAFF. The CDR3 bases are TGTGCCACCACTCAAAGGCGTGACACTGAAGCTTTCTTT.

Here the CDR3 DNA reads TGTGCCAGTAGTACATGGCAATTAGCGGGGCAAGAGACCCAGTACTTC. Amino acid sequence: CASSTWQLAGQETQYF. V usage is TRBV19 and J usage is TRBJ2-5, with 8 bases aligning to TRBD2. Germline-derived CDR1 and CDR2 are LNHDA and SQIVND (reference sequence). The ends lost 4 bases at V and 2 bases at J; junction bases unmatched: 9. This CDR3 region has 16 residues.

This rearrangement joins TRBV6-5 to TRBJ2-1; D unresolved. Germline lookup yields CDR1 MNHEY and CDR2 SVGAGI. This CDR3 comprises 14 residues. Trimming took 2 bases from V and 5 from J, leaving 10 bases between them. CDR3: CASSYVGADNEQFF. DNA of the CDR3: TGTGCCAGCAGTTACGTAGGTGCGGACAATGAGCAGTTCTTC.

This chain connects TRBV9 to TRBJ2-3; D uncertain. CDR3 length equals 12 residues. Germline V gives CDR1 SGDLS, CDR2 YYNGEE. V lost 0 bases, J lost 6 bases, and 5 bases lay in between. The CDR3 here is CASSVGRDTQYF. The CDR3 DNA is TGTGCCAGCAGCGTAGGAAGGGATACGCAGTATTTT. The full variable domain, rest sourced from reference TRBV9 and TRBJ2-3, is DSGVTQTPKHLITATGQRVTLRCSPRSGDLSVYWYQQSLDQGLQFLIQYYNGEERAKGNILERFSAQQFPDLHSELNLSSLELGDSALYFCASSVGRDTQYFGPGTRLTVL.

V and J are TRBV27 and TRBJ2-7; 8 bases line up with TRBD2. The trim removed 5 bases at V and 0 bases at J, leaving 6 bases unmatched. Germline V gives CDR1 MNHEY, CDR2 SMNVEV (reference sequence). The CDR3 spans 15 residues. The CDR3 here is CASSGASGRSYEQYF. The DNA of the CDR3 is TGTGCCAGCAGTGGGGCTAGCGGGCGCTCCTACGAGCAGTACTTC.

The table lists this clone with a count of one. CDR3 in amino acids: CASSRGGKAEAFF. The CDR3 nucleotides are TGCGCCAGCAGCCGGGGGGGTAAAGCTGAAGCTTTCTTT. The genes are TRBV4-1 and TRBJ1-1; D perhaps matches TRBD1 (5 bases). The CDR3 totals 13 residues. The germline gives CDR1 MGHRA, CDR2 YSYEKL. The V and J ends lost 4 bases and 6 bases respectively, with 12 bases between them.

On this clone: Germline is not matched at one junction end, which may reflect a read error. V gene TRBV7-9 combines with J gene TRBJ2-5; unclear D gene. CDR1 is SEHNR and CDR2 is FQNEAQ in the germline V gene (reference sequence). CDR3 size: 12 residues. CDR3: CASSPSSTGWDF. The CDR3 DNA reads TGTGCCAGCAGCCCCTCTTCGACCGGGTGGGACTTC.

This clone came up once. This rearrangement joins TRBV9 to TRBJ1-3; tentative D call: TRBD1 (5 bases). CDR1 is SGDLS, CDR2 YYNGEE, per germline. This CDR3 has 16 amino acids. V dropped 2 bases and J dropped 0 bases, with 12 bases sitting between them. Written as DNA, the CDR3 is TGTGCCAGCAGCGTGTCCTTGGGGGGCTCTGGAAACACCATATATTTT. This translates into CASSVSLGGSGNTIYF.

The rearrangement uses TRBV27 and TRBJ1-1; TRBD1 agrees at 9 bases. This CDR3 is 18 amino acids long. The V gene end was trimmed by 4 bases and the J gene end by 5 bases; junction bases not matched to a gene: 17. The germline V gene has CDR1 MNHEY and CDR2 SMNVEV (reference sequence). CDR3 DNA sequence: TGTGCCAGCAGTTCGGTGGCCGGACAGGGGTCCCCGGGGACTGAAGCTTTCTTT. Its translation is CASSSVAGQGSPGTEAFF.

The chain links TRBV6-5 to TRBJ2-5, with TRBD2 matching over 8 bases. The CDR3 totals 15 residues. CDR1 is MNHEY, CDR2 SVGAGI, per germline. J lost 4 bases, V lost 7 bases, and 11 bases had no gene match. The CDR3 DNA reads TGTGCCAGCACCGGAGTTGGGACTAGTGGAGAGACCCAGTACTTC. Amino acid sequence: CASTGVGTSGETQYF.

This clone has just one count. The chain employs TRBV4-3 and TRBJ1-5; 9 nucleotides align to TRBD1. The CDR3 covers 14 residues. The V gene's germline CDR1 is LGHNA and CDR2 YSLEER. With V trimmed by 4 bases and J by 7 bases, 5 bases remained unmatched. The CDR3 coding sequence is TGCGCCAGCAGCCTGACAGGGGGAAAACAGCCCCAGCATTTT. Translation: CASSLTGGKQPQHF.